This is a list of T cell receptor beta chains from one sample in a study of shared clonotypes between healthy human individuals. Assay: immunoSEQ multiplex PCR; the TCRdb copy retains only in-frame clones and omits some. This table holds a few million clones, approximately 95% found once. The source material was naive CD4+ T cells from PBMCs. All receptors come from a young man in good health. Some clones in this sample may be carry-over from other donors' samples. CDR3s include the opening cysteine and the closing phenylalanine or tryptophan. The D gene is left open where the match is weak. Only part of the rows carry a size: once, few, many, or a class if the clone is expanded.

v_call	d_call	j_call	clone_size	cdr3_aa	cdr3_nt
TRBV7-9	TRBD1	TRBJ2-7	-	CASSLGQGGEQYF	TGTGCCAGCAGCCTCGGACAGGGAGGCGAGCAGTACTTC
TRBV5-6	TRBD2	TRBJ2-2	-	CASSSSGRGLPTGELFF	TGTGCCAGCAGCTCTAGCGGGCGGGGGCTTCCCACCGGGGAGCTGTTTTTT
TRBV29-1	-	TRBJ1-4	-	CSVSGRSDEKLFF	TGCAGCGTGAGTGGCCGTTCGGATGAAAAACTGTTTTTT
TRBV5-1	-	TRBJ2-5	-	CASSLVDAVETQYF	TGCGCCAGCAGCTTGGTGGACGCCGTCGAGACCCAGTACTTC
TRBV18	TRBD1	TRBJ2-5	-	CASSPPDREETQYF	TGTGCCAGCTCACCACCGGACAGGGAGGAGACCCAGTACTTC
TRBV5-8	TRBD1	TRBJ2-7	-	CASSQRQGRGEQYF	TGTGCCAGCAGCCAAAGACAGGGAAGGGGCGAGCAGTACTTC
TRBV7-8	-	TRBJ2-2	-	CASSRDRAASGKDTGELFF	TGTGCCAGCAGCCGGGACAGGGCGGCTAGCGGGAAGGACACCGGGGAGCTGTTTTTT
TRBV18	-	TRBJ2-7	-	CASSPPGTGNYEQYF	TGTGCCAGCTCACCCCCCGGGACTGGCAACTACGAGCAGTACTTC
TRBV5-6	-	TRBJ1-2	-	CASKGVYGYTF	TGTGCCAGCAAAGGGGTCTATGGCTACACCTTC
TRBV7-9	-	TRBJ1-1	-	CASSLVGNHPKEAFF	TGTGCCAGCAGCTTGGTAGGGAATCATCCCAAGGAAGCTTTCTTT
TRBV7-2	-	TRBJ2-5	-	CASSLGPGVQETQYF	TGTGCCAGCAGCTTGGGTCCCGGGGTTCAAGAGACCCAGTACTTC
TRBV28	TRBD2	TRBJ2-1	-	CASSLESGGPYNEQFF	TGTGCCAGCAGTTTAGAGAGCGGGGGACCCTACAATGAGCAGTTCTTC
TRBV9	-	TRBJ1-2	once	CASSADPTGNYGYTF	TGTGCCAGCAGCGCCGACCCCACAGGGAACTATGGCTACACCTTC
TRBV5-8	TRBD1	TRBJ1-2	-	CASSGTGSNYGYTF	TGTGCCAGCAGCGGGACAGGGTCTAACTATGGCTACACCTTC
TRBV4-1	-	TRBJ1-2	-	CASSQADGYGYTF	TGCGCCAGCAGCCAAGCAGACGGCTATGGCTACACCTTC
TRBV11-2	-	TRBJ1-3	once	CASSLLTGYYSGNTIYF	TGTGCCAGCAGCCTGCTGACAGGTTATTACTCTGGAAACACCATATATTTT
TRBV5-1	-	TRBJ2-1	-	CASSLGPSAYNEQFF	TGCGCCAGCAGCTTGGGACCGTCGGCCTACAATGAGCAGTTCTTC
TRBV5-6	-	TRBJ1-2	-	CASSSVRAGGNSGYTF	TGTGCCAGCAGCTCGGTCCGGGCGGGGGGCAATTCCGGCTACACCTTC
TRBV29-1	TRBD1	TRBJ1-2	-	CSVQTGTGASGYTF	TGCAGCGTTCAGACCGGGACAGGGGCGTCCGGCTACACCTTC
TRBV7-2	-	TRBJ2-7	-	CASSLPLAGTAPYEQYF	TGTGCCAGCAGCTTACCCCTGGCGGGGACGGCCCCTTACGAGCAGTACTTC
TRBV7-9	-	TRBJ2-7	-	CASSLPTAYGSYEQYF	TGTGCCAGCAGCTTACCCACAGCGTATGGATCCTACGAGCAGTACTTC
TRBV7-2	-	TRBJ1-1	few	CASSSRVNTEAFF	TGTGCCAGCAGCTCCAGGGTGAACACTGAAGCTTTCTTT
TRBV28	TRBD1	TRBJ1-4	-	CASSLRQGAYEKLFF	TGTGCCAGCAGTCTAAGACAGGGGGCTTATGAAAAACTGTTTTTT
TRBV9	-	TRBJ2-1	once	CASSGGVARYNEQFF	TGTGCCAGCAGCGGCGGAGTAGCCCGCTACAATGAGCAGTTCTTC
TRBV28	TRBD1	TRBJ2-7	-	CASSGDRGLSYEQYF	TGTGCCAGCAGCGGTGACAGGGGGCTTTCCTACGAGCAGTACTTC
TRBV7-2	-	TRBJ1-2	-	CASSSSHGYGYTF	TGTGCCAGCAGCTCCTCCCACGGCTATGGCTACACCTTC
TRBV29-1	-	TRBJ2-2	-	CSAAEWEGELFF	TGCAGCGCCGCCGAATGGGAGGGGGAGCTGTTTTTT
TRBV5-1	TRBD1	TRBJ2-1	once	CASTLRQGYEQFF	TGCGCCAGTACCCTAAGACAGGGATATGAGCAGTTCTTC
TRBV28	-	TRBJ2-3	-	CASSLSTDTQYF	TGTGCCAGCAGTCTATCGACAGATACGCAGTATTTT
TRBV28	-	TRBJ2-3	-	CASSRTDTQYF	TGTGCCAGCAGTCGTACAGATACGCAGTATTTT
TRBV4-1	-	TRBJ1-1	-	CASSQDRAEAFF	TGCGCCAGCAGCCAAGATAGGGCCGAAGCTTTCTTT
TRBV7-9	-	TRBJ1-3	-	CASSLAGASGNTIYF	TGTGCCAGCAGCTTAGCAGGGGCGAGTGGAAACACCATATATTTT
TRBV19	TRBD1	TRBJ1-5	-	CATNRVVAGGARQPQHF	TGTGCCACCAACAGGGTGGTAGCAGGGGGCGCGAGACAGCCCCAGCATTTT
TRBV27	-	TRBJ2-7	-	CASRIQGASYEQYF	TGTGCCAGCAGAATACAGGGTGCCTCCTACGAGCAGTACTTC
TRBV28	TRBD1	TRBJ1-1	-	CASSPGQGGTEAFF	TGTGCCAGCAGTCCGGGACAGGGGGGCACTGAAGCTTTCTTT
TRBV12-2	-	TRBJ1-5	few	CASRWPGGNQPQHF	TGTGCAAGTCGCTGGCCGGGAGGCAATCAGCCCCAGCATTTT
TRBV28	-	TRBJ1-1	-	CASRPLAGNGNTEAFF	TGTGCCAGCAGGCCCCTAGCGGGTAACGGGAACACTGAAGCTTTCTTT
TRBV5-1	-	TRBJ2-2	-	CASSLLEAGELFF	TGCGCCAGCAGCTTACTAGAGGCCGGGGAGCTGTTTTTT
TRBV7-2	-	TRBJ2-2	-	CASSLRNTGELFF	TGTGCCAGCAGCTTACGGAACACCGGGGAGCTGTTTTTT
TRBV28	TRBD2	TRBJ2-1	-	CASSRTSGIYNEQFF	TGTGCCAGCAGCAGGACTAGCGGGATCTACAATGAGCAGTTCTTC
TRBV11-2	-	TRBJ2-3	-	CASSYQGQSTDTQYF	TGTGCCAGCAGCTATCAAGGACAGAGCACAGATACGCAGTATTTT
TRBV7-2	-	TRBJ1-1	-	CASSLASGSEAFF	TGTGCCAGCAGCTTAGCCTCTGGGAGTGAAGCTTTCTTT
TRBV15	TRBD2	TRBJ2-1	-	CATSRGTSGRENEQFF	TGTGCCACCAGCAGAGGGACTAGCGGGAGGGAGAATGAGCAGTTCTTC
TRBV5-1	-	TRBJ2-2	-	CASSLLGRTNTGELFF	TGCGCCAGCAGCTTGCTCGGTCGGACGAACACCGGGGAGCTGTTTTTT
TRBV6-5	-	TRBJ2-7	-	CASSPQVKAYEQYF	TGTGCCAGCAGTCCACAGGTGAAGGCCTACGAGCAGTACTTC